This entry describes one T cell receptor beta chain. Profiled with immunoSEQ multiplex PCR; TCRdb holds only in-frame clones, not every one. The sample records about 40,000 clones, 86% being singletons. The length of the CDR3 is 12 residues. Trimming removed 0 bases from V and 6 bases from J, with 4 bases in between. Germline assignment: CDR1 SGHDT and CDR2 YYEEEE. This entry belongs to a study of sequential checkpoint blockade in melanoma. Study information: Randomization was 1:1 between first-line nivolumab→ipilimumab and ipilimumab→nivolumab.

Treatment noted: randomized to nivolumab then ipilimumab (arm A) or the reverse (arm B). DNA-damaging chemotherapy had not been given to any patient beforehand. Live CD3+CD8+ CD19− CD56− cells were sorted from PBMCs. This receptor was obtained from a human donor with melanoma. Sequences were derived from CD8+ T cells sorted from blood (inferred from file names), sampled from a patient given nivolumab and ipilimumab in sequence. V gene TRBV5-6 combines with J gene TRBJ2-1; D call uncertain. This CDR3 reads CASSLAVNEQFF. The CDR3, as DNA: TGTGCCAGCAGCTTGGCTGTCAATGAGCAGTTCTTC. The full variable domain, with the rest looked up from reference TRBV5-6 and TRBJ2-1, is DAGVTQSPTHLIKTRGQQVTLRCSPKSGHDTVSWYQQALGQGPQFIFQYYEEEERQRGNFPDRFSGHQFPNYSSELNVNALLLGDSALYLCASSLAVNEQFFGPGTRLTVL.